The 3 T cell receptor beta chains in this list originate from one sample, sequenced in a study of T cell responses to AZD1222 COVID-19 vaccine. Clones were read by immunoSEQ multiplex PCR, and TCRdb kept only the in-frame ones, dropping some. The profile shows 85,000 to 100,000 clones, approximately 90% of them singletons. Here the sequenced sample was peripheral blood, taken on day 0 of AZD1222 vaccination. The receptors were gathered from an adult in good health.

A single count supports this clone. V usage is TRBV21-1 and J usage is TRBJ1-2; the table's D call of TRBD1 was not tested on the DNA. TRBV21-1 is flagged as a pseudogene. The CDR3 runs to 15 residues. CDR3 amino acids: CANLRGDRGDYGYTF. As DNA, the CDR3 is TGTGCCAATCTTAGGGGGGACAGGGGCGACTATGGCTACACCTTC.

The J gene is TRBJ2-1, the V gene TRBV4-3; D is possibly TRBD2 (5 bases). Trimming took 0 bases from V and 4 from J, leaving 16 bases between them. The CDR3 has 17 amino acids. Germline V CDR1 and CDR2: LGHNA, YSLEER. In DNA form, the CDR3 reads TGCGCCAGCAGCCAAGAGCCTAGCATCTATTCGTACAATGAGCAGTTCTTC. Its translation is CASSQEPSIYSYNEQFF.

The chain combines TRBV6-2 or TRBV6-3 with TRBJ2-1, with 9 bases aligning to TRBD2. V trimming: 4 bases; J trimming: 0 bases; junction bases outside the gene matches: 13. Germline lookup yields CDR1 MNHEY and CDR2 SVGEGT. The CDR3 is made up of 19 amino acids. CDR3 nucleotides: TGTGCCAGCAGTTCCGCGGCTAGCGGGACTCGGAGCTCCTACAATGAGCAGTTCTTC. Encoded protein: CASSSAASGTRSSYNEQFF.